This entry concerns a single T cell receptor beta chain. In the source study's methods: Estimation of nucleated cell counts was performed using reference gene primer amplification. Only in-frame clones appear in the TCRdb table, and some are missing; sequencing was by immunoSEQ multiplex PCR. V, J and clone size reflect that table, while D and trimming were determined from the DNA. Counted here are roughly 41,000 clones, under 85% occurring once; the ten biggest clones make up around 45%. This sample is drawn from a study of blood T cell repertoires in COVID-19. Study background: Sites across the United States, Italy and Spain contributed samples from acute and convalescent COVID-19.

V dropped 4 bases and J dropped 9; count of bases not matched to a gene: 13. Per germline, CDR1 SGHRS and CDR2 YFSETQ. CDR3 length equals 16 residues. This chain connects TRBV5-1 to TRBJ2-1, with TRBD1 identical over 10 bases. The source is an elderly woman with acute or convalescent COVID-19. Sequenced: peripheral blood. CDR3 in amino acids: CASSPLGTGATGEQFF. As DNA, the CDR3 is TGCGCCAGCAGCCCTCTGGGGACAGGGGCTACCGGTGAGCAGTTCTTC.